The clone carrying this T cell receptor (beta chain) was counted a few times. Antigen specificity is unknown. The entry originates in a study of shared clonotypes between healthy human individuals. Looking at the study overall: Donors were two women and three men aged 18 to 49.

Produced via immunoSEQ multiplex PCR; TCRdb's table is partial and in-frame only. The table includes more than 2,000,000 clones, more than 90% detected once. Germline V gene sequence: CDR1 SGDLS, CDR2 YYNGEE. The CDR3 has 13 amino acids. V lost 4 bases to trimming and J lost 9 bases; unmatched junction nucleotides: 8. Study-wide points: When naive CD4 clonotypes were compared across a handful of donors, 5% to 5.5% were shared.

Donors were Caucasian adults residing in Nashville, Tennessee, USA. The sample taken for sequencing was naive CD4+ T cells sorted from blood. The subset was: CD45RA+ positively selected. The clonotype was recovered from a man between 18 and 35 years old in good health. This chain joins TRBV9 and TRBJ1-1, with TRBD1 identical over 8 bases. The CDR3 sequence is CASSPLGQGKAFF. CDR3 DNA: TGTGCCAGCAGCCCCCTTGGACAGGGCAAAGCTTTCTTT.